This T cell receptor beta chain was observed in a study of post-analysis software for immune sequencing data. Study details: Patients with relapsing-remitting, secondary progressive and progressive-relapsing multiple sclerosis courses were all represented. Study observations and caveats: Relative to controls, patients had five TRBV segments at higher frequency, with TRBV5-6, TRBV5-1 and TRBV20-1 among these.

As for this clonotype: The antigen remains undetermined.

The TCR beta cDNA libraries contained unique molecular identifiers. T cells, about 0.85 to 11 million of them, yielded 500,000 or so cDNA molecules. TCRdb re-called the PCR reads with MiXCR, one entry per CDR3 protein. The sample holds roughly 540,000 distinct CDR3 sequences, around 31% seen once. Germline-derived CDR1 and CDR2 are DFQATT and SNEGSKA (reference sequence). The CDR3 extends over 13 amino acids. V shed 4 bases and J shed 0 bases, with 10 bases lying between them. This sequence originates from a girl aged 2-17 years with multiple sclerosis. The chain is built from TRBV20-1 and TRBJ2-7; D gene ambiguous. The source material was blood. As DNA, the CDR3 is TGCAGTGCTATGTCTACCAGCTCCTACGAGCAGTACTTC. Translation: CSAMSTSSYEQYF.